This T cell receptor (beta chain) is drawn from a study of blood T cell repertoires in COVID-19. Study summary: Samples of COVID-19 (acute and convalescent) were obtained from the United States, Italy and Spain. PBMCs, B-cell-depleted T cells, or T cells provided the cDNA or gDNA that made up the material.

The authors' processing: Nucleated cell number was recorded as an estimate derived from reference gene primer amplification. Repertoires were generated with immunoSEQ multiplex PCR, while TCRdb's copy carries only in-frame clones and drops some. Clone size and V and J calls were adopted from that table, with D and trimming inferred from the DNA. The profile covers more than 250,000 clones, with 70% to 90% appearing a single time and more than 2% taken by the ten largest. Residents of 24 US areas, aged roughly 18 to 89 years, made up the participants. This receptor was identified in a man aged 25 to 45 who had recovered from COVID-19. The source material was PBMCs or T cells enriched from blood (not recorded which).

DNA for the CDR3: TGTGCCAGCAGCCAAAGAGTTGAGACACCGACGCAGTATTTT. It specifies CASSQRVETPTQYF. J is TRBJ2-3 and V is TRBV14, with D uncertain. This CDR3 spans 14 amino acids. Germline loops: CDR1 SGHDN, CDR2 FVKESK. The V gene lost 2 bases and the J gene lost 9 bases, with 15 bases spanning the gap.